A selection of T cell receptor beta chains follows, all from one sample in a study of cytomegalovirus exposure and HLA in healthy donors. Clones were read by immunoSEQ multiplex PCR, and TCRdb kept only the in-frame ones, dropping some. The sample has 160,000 or so clones, nearly 80% seen once; the top ten hold approximately 3.1%. Sequencing was carried out using PBMCs. Receptor source: a woman in her 40s in good health and CMV-seronegative. Both conserved end residues are part of each CDR3. Fields, in order: J gene, D gene, V gene, clone size, CDR3 protein, CDR3 DNA. The D gene is left open where the match is weak. Some rows have no size entry. The others give once, few or many, or a class for an expanded clone.

J gene: TRBJ2-1; D gene: NA; V gene: TRBV23-1; clone size: NA; CDR3 protein: CAVGGTNEQFF; CDR3 DNA: TGCGCGGTAGGAGGTACGAATGAGCAGTTCTTC
J gene: TRBJ2-1; D gene: NA; V gene: TRBV7-9; clone size: NA; CDR3 protein: CASSLARDSNEQFF; CDR3 DNA: TGTGCCAGCAGCTTAGCGCGAGACAGCAATGAGCAGTTCTTC
J gene: TRBJ1-2; D gene: NA; V gene: TRBV2; clone size: NA; CDR3 protein: CASRGRDNYGYTF; CDR3 DNA: TGTGCTTCAAGGGGTAGGGATAACTATGGCTACACCTTC
J gene: TRBJ2-2; D gene: TRBD1; V gene: TRBV6-4; clone size: many; CDR3 protein: CASSDSMLLTGSSTGELFF; CDR3 DNA: TGTGCCAGCAGTGACTCGATGCTTCTGACAGGGTCTAGCACCGGGGAGCTGTTTTTT
J gene: TRBJ2-1; D gene: TRBD2; V gene: TRBV7-9; clone size: once; CDR3 protein: CASIIGTSGEVPPDNEQFF; CDR3 DNA: TGTGCCAGCATCATCGGGACTAGCGGGGAGGTACCGCCTGACAATGAGCAGTTCTTC
J gene: TRBJ1-2; D gene: NA; V gene: TRBV21-1; clone size: NA; CDR3 protein: CASSKAGWDRGAYGYTF; CDR3 DNA: TGTGCCAGCAGCAAAGCCGGATGGGACCGCGGGGCCTATGGCTACACCTTC
J gene: TRBJ2-5; D gene: NA; V gene: TRBV4-1; clone size: NA; CDR3 protein: CASSHWLAETQYF; CDR3 DNA: TGCGCCAGCAGCCATTGGTTAGCGGAGACCCAGTACTTC
J gene: TRBJ2-3; D gene: NA; V gene: TRBV5-6; clone size: NA; CDR3 protein: CASSPDTDTQYF; CDR3 DNA: TGTGCCAGCAGCCCAGACACAGATACGCAGTATTTT
J gene: TRBJ2-3; D gene: NA; V gene: TRBV2; clone size: NA; CDR3 protein: CASSTVTQGSDTQYF; CDR3 DNA: TGTGCCAGCAGCACAGTGACCCAAGGATCAGATACGCAGTATTTT
J gene: TRBJ1-1; D gene: TRBD1; V gene: TRBV13; clone size: NA; CDR3 protein: CASSLRGGSVNTEAFF; CDR3 DNA: TGTGCCAGCAGCTTAAGAGGGGGCAGCGTGAACACTGAAGCTTTCTTT
J gene: TRBJ2-5; D gene: TRBD1; V gene: TRBV5-4; clone size: NA; CDR3 protein: CASSLKGTGVGEQYF; CDR3 DNA: TGTGCCAGCAGCTTGAAGGGGACAGGGGTGGGTGAGCAGTACTTC
J gene: TRBJ1-2; D gene: NA; V gene: TRBV28; clone size: NA; CDR3 protein: CAIRHPSTYGYTF; CDR3 DNA: TGTGCCATCCGCCATCCTAGCACCTATGGCTACACCTTC
J gene: TRBJ2-1; D gene: NA; V gene: TRBV5-1; clone size: NA; CDR3 protein: CASSPVIGSLKNEQFF; CDR3 DNA: TGCGCCAGCAGCCCCGTTATAGGGAGTCTGAAGAATGAGCAGTTCTTC
J gene: TRBJ1-3; D gene: NA; V gene: TRBV7-9; clone size: NA; CDR3 protein: CASSERTSGNTIYF; CDR3 DNA: TGTGCCAGCAGCGAGAGGACTTCTGGAAACACCATATATTTT
J gene: TRBJ2-3; D gene: NA; V gene: TRBV28; clone size: NA; CDR3 protein: CASSFETSTDTQYF; CDR3 DNA: TGTGCCAGCAGTTTTGAAACTAGCACAGATACGCAGTATTTT
J gene: TRBJ1-2; D gene: NA; V gene: TRBV19; clone size: NA; CDR3 protein: CASSAAGTDYGYTF; CDR3 DNA: TGTGCCAGTAGTGCAGCGGGAACAGACTATGGCTACACCTTC
J gene: TRBJ2-7; D gene: TRBD2; V gene: TRBV6-5; clone size: NA; CDR3 protein: CASSYSPGGYTYEQYF; CDR3 DNA: TGTGCCAGCAGTTACTCGCCGGGGGGTTACACCTACGAGCAGTACTTC